Shown below are 3 T cell receptor beta chains from a single sample sequenced in a study of T cells after yellow fever vaccination. TCRdb re-derived calls from the 5' RACE reads in MiXCR, one entry per CDR3 protein. The table includes over 150,000 distinct CDR3 sequences, approximately 6.2% detected once. The starting material was CD4+ T cells sorted from PBMCs, obtained on the day of the first yellow fever vaccination. Receptors were obtained from a man younger than 30 who received the YFV17D yellow fever vaccine.

The chain has TRBV10-3 and TRBJ1-2, with a weak D call TRBD1 (5 bases). This CDR3 contains 14 residues. The germline gives CDR1 ENHRY, CDR2 SYGVKD. Trimming cost V 3 bases and J 3 bases, with 11 bases left between them. The CDR3 here is CAISELGGDYGYTF. The CDR3 nucleotides are TGTGCCATCAGTGAATTGGGGGGGGACTATGGCTACACCTTC.

This clonotype was counted many times. The CDR3 nucleotides are TGTGCCAGCAGGTGGACAGCAATGAACACTGAAGCTTTCTTT. Amino acid sequence: CASRWTAMNTEAFF. V and J are TRBV12-3 or TRBV12-4 and TRBJ1-1, with a possible D match to TRBD1 (6 bases). CDR3 size: 14 residues. V was trimmed by 6 bases and J by 0 bases, leaving 11 bases between them.

This clonotype was counted between two and nine times. The genes are TRBV7-3 and TRBJ2-1; 16 bases are shared with TRBD2. Germline V gene lookup returns CDR1 SGHTA and CDR2 FQGTGA. This CDR3 spans 17 amino acids. The V gene end was trimmed by 0 bases and the J gene end by 7 bases; junction bases not matched to a gene: 3. The CDR3 is CASSLTGTSGGGNEQFF. For the CDR3, the DNA is TGTGCCAGCAGCTTAACCGGGACTAGCGGGGGGGGGAATGAGCAGTTCTTC.